What follows are 18 T cell receptor beta chains derived from one specimen sequenced in a study of cytomegalovirus exposure and HLA in healthy donors. The PCR contained 60 Vbeta and 13 Jbeta primers. The assay was immunoSEQ multiplex PCR, and TCRdb's table has in-frame clones only and misses some. This repertoire shows about 90,000 clones, under 80% found once; its top ten account for about 2%. Sequenced sample: PBMCs. Every receptor here comes from a boy under 18 in good health and CMV-seronegative.

The chain couples TRBV7-2 to TRBJ2-3; 9 bases are a match to TRBD2. With 7 bases clipped from V and 5 bases from J, the junction kept 16 bases outside the gene matches. Per germline, CDR1 SGHTA and CDR2 FQGNSA. The CDR3 has 17 amino acids. CDR3 residues: CASILRLGLAAGDTQYF. Written as DNA, the CDR3 is TGTGCCAGCATCCTCCGATTGGGACTAGCAGCGGGAGATACGCAGTATTTT.

The V and J genes are TRBV1 and TRBJ2-6; whether TRBD1, the table's D call, matches the DNA was not checked. TRBV1 is reported as a pseudogene. This CDR3 region has 16 residues. Here the CDR3 reads CTSSQEGGCGANVLTF. CDR3 nucleotide sequence: TGCACCAGCAGCCAAGAAGGGGGATGCGGGGCCAACGTCCTGACTTTC.

V gene TRBV5-6 combines with J gene TRBJ2-7, with 7 bases matching TRBD1. This CDR3 spans 14 amino acids. Germline V gene data show CDR1 as SGHDT and CDR2 as YYEEEE. V was pared by 7 bases and J by 4 bases, with 11 bases of the junction left unmatched. The CDR3 here is CASALRDSYYEQYF. The CDR3 nucleotides are TGTGCCAGCGCTCTTCGGGACAGCTATTACGAGCAGTACTTC.

The V gene is TRBV7-9, the J gene TRBJ1-2, with 7 bases fitting TRBD1. The CDR3 consists of 15 residues. CDR1 SEHNR and CDR2 FQNEAQ come from the germline V gene (reference sequence). With 4 bases clipped from V and 2 bases from J, the junction kept 7 bases outside the gene matches. CDR3 amino acids: CASSSLDRLNYGYTF. CDR3 nucleotides: TGTGCCAGCAGCTCCTTGGACAGGTTGAACTATGGCTACACCTTC.

This chain joins TRBV2 and TRBJ1-6; 7 positions agree with TRBD1. Germline CDR1 SNHLY, CDR2 FYNNEI. This CDR3 has 16 amino acids. Losses at the gene ends were 6 bases for V and 0 bases for J; bases not matched to a gene: 5. The chain's CDR3 is CASRGTVSSYNSPLHF. Written as DNA, the CDR3 is TGTGCCAGCAGGGGGACAGTGAGCTCCTATAATTCACCCCTCCACTTT.

The chain carries TRBV6-4 and TRBJ2-1, with 9 bases identical to TRBD2. V lost 3 bases and J lost 4; bases outside the gene matches: 1. Germline-derived CDR1 and CDR2 are MRHNA and SNTAGT. The CDR3 extends over 14 amino acids. The CDR3: CASSEAGGYNEQFF. In DNA form, the CDR3 reads TGTGCCAGCAGTGAGGCGGGGGGGTACAATGAGCAGTTCTTC.

The rearrangement uses TRBV7-8 and TRBJ1-1; D gene unclear. Germline lookup yields CDR1 SGHVS and CDR2 FQNEAQ. The length of the CDR3 is 14 residues. The V gene lost 5 bases and the J gene lost 0 bases, with 10 bases spanning the gap. The CDR3: CASSPVNMNTEAFF. CDR3 in DNA: TGTGCCAGCAGCCCGGTTAATATGAACACTGAAGCTTTCTTT.

The CDR3 DNA is TGTGCCAGCAGCTTCGGGACTAGCGGGAGAGGTAACACCGGGGAGCTGTTTTTT. It encodes CASSFGTSGRGNTGELFF. The chain carries TRBV7-6 and TRBJ2-2; the match to TRBD2 covers 14 bases. The ends lost 3 bases at V and 2 bases at J; junction bases unmatched: 5. CDR1 and CDR2 from the germline V gene are SGHVS and FNYEAQ. This CDR3 is 18 amino acids long.

J is TRBJ2-2 and V is TRBV11-3; 7 positions match TRBD1. V lost 4 bases to trimming and J lost 1 base; unmatched junction nucleotides: 3. There are 15 residues in the CDR3. Germline CDR1 reads SGHNT; CDR2 reads YENEEA. The CDR3 spells CASSYGTVNTGELFF. DNA of the CDR3: TGTGCCAGCAGCTACGGGACAGTGAACACCGGGGAGCTGTTTTTT.

The V gene is TRBV7-3, the J gene TRBJ2-1; 7 bases are a match to TRBD2. This CDR3 comprises 14 residues. With 3 bases clipped from V and 4 bases from J, the junction kept 3 bases outside the gene matches. From germline, CDR1 is SGHTA and CDR2 FQGTGA. DNA for the CDR3: TGTGCCAGCAGCTTCCGGGGAGGGTACAATGAGCAGTTCTTC. Translated, it gives CASSFRGGYNEQFF.

The rearrangement links TRBV19 to TRBJ1-2, with 7 bases that match TRBD1. Trimming at V came to 7 bases and at J to 3 bases, leaving 5 bases not matched to a gene. Germline V gene data show CDR1 as LNHDA and CDR2 as SQIVND (reference sequence). The CDR3 runs to 13 residues. CDR3 coding DNA: TGTGCCAGTAACCGGGACAGCTACTATGGCTACACCTTC. Translated: CASNRDSYYGYTF.

The gene calls are TRBV30 and TRBJ2-1; TRBD1 matches at 7 bases. V gave up 4 bases and J gave up 5 bases; unmatched junction bases: 11. In germline, CDR1 is GTSNPN, CDR2 SVGIG (reference sequence). CDR3 size: 15 residues. The CDR3, as DNA: TGTGCCTGGAAGATGGACAGGTCGGGTGACAATGAGCAGTTCTTC. Protein: CAWKMDRSGDNEQFF.

The chain couples TRBV10-1 to TRBJ2-3, with a tentative D call TRBD2 (6 bases). The CDR3 extends over 15 amino acids. The V end lost 0 bases, the J end lost 1 base, and 8 bases lay between the germline ends. CDR1 WNHNN and CDR2 SYGVQD come from the germline V gene (reference sequence). The CDR3: CASSESERGTDTQYF. Written as DNA, the CDR3 is TGCGCCAGCAGTGAGTCGGAGCGGGGCACAGATACGCAGTATTTT.

The chain links TRBV4-3 to TRBJ1-2; D might be TRBD1 (5 bases). Germline V CDR1 and CDR2: LGHNA, YSLEER. The CDR3 runs 15 residues. Trimming stripped 4 bases from V and 3 bases from J, with 15 bases between. The DNA for the CDR3 is TGCGCCAGCAGCCCTTCGGAGGGGCGAGACTATGGCTACACCTTC. It codes for CASSPSEGRDYGYTF.

CDR3: CASGPGLAAQETQYF. The CDR3 DNA follows: TGTGCTAGTGGGCCCGGACTAGCGGCCCAAGAGACCCAGTACTTC. The rearrangement uses TRBV12-5 and TRBJ2-5; 10 bases are a match to TRBD2. The V gene end was trimmed by 6 bases and the J gene end by 1 base; junction bases not matched to a gene: 5. The CDR3 loop spans 15 amino acids. Germline V gene lookup returns CDR1 LGHNT and CDR2 FRNRAP. Full variable domain (outside the CDR3, taken from reference TRBV12-5 and TRBJ2-5): DARVTQTPRHKVTEMGQEVTMRCQPILGHNTVFWYRQTMMQGLELLAYFRNRAPLDDSGMPKDRFSAEMPDATLATLKIQPSEPRDSAVYFCASGPGLAAQETQYFGPGTRLLVL.

The J gene is TRBJ2-5, the V gene TRBV7-9, with a weak D call TRBD1 (6 bases). The CDR3 has 13 amino acids. Germline V gene sequence: CDR1 SEHNR, CDR2 FQNEAQ (reference sequence). V dropped 5 bases and J dropped 5 bases, with 12 bases sitting between them. The CDR3 reads CASSQTGVETQYF. The CDR3 nucleotides read TGTGCCAGCAGCCAGACAGGTGTGGAGACCCAGTACTTC.

The genes are TRBV7-6 and TRBJ2-7; D is uncertain. The V gene's germline CDR1 is SGHVS and CDR2 FNYEAQ. This CDR3 has 13 amino acids. Trimming took 0 bases from V and 12 from J, leaving 15 bases between them. The CDR3 protein is CASSLASGQPVYF. CDR3 DNA sequence: TGTGCCAGCAGCTTAGCGTCTGGGCAACCCGTGTACTTC.

This chain links TRBV6-6 with TRBJ2-7, with a weak D call TRBD1 (6 bases). Germline V gene data show CDR1 as MNHNY and CDR2 as SVGAGI (reference sequence). The V and J ends lost 6 bases and 7 bases respectively, with 10 bases between them. This CDR3 has 11 amino acids. CDR3 region: CASSPDREQYF. For the CDR3, the DNA is TGTGCCAGCAGCCCCGACAGGGAGCAGTACTTC.